A single TCR beta chain is shown here with its context. V dropped 5 bases and J dropped 1 base, with 9 bases sitting between them. Germline lookup yields CDR1 SNHLY and CDR2 FYNNEI. The CDR3 contains 14 residues. This specimen comes from a study of T cell responses to AZD1222 COVID-19 vaccine. The method was immunoSEQ multiplex PCR; TCRdb's version includes in-frame clones alone and lacks a portion of them. The top ten clones hold over 15% of a sample with approximately 110,000 clones, approximately 91% of them seen once. The source of this sequence is an adult in good health. The sample here was peripheral blood, taken on day 0 of AZD1222 vaccination. The chain recombines TRBV2 with TRBJ1-5; D is undetermined. DNA of the CDR3: TGTGCCAGCAGTCCGGACGGAAGCAATCAGCCCCAGCATTTT. Protein product: CASSPDGSNQPQHF.